These 19 T cell receptor beta chains share one sample of origin, sequenced in a study of blood T cell repertoires in COVID-19. The assay was immunoSEQ multiplex PCR, and TCRdb's table has in-frame clones only and misses some. The sample yields hundreds of thousands of clones, 85% to 90% seen once. The sequencing sample was made of peripheral blood. The receptors stem from a middle-aged woman with COVID-19, enrolled during active disease.

V gene TRBV6-5 combines with J gene TRBJ2-7, with D unresolved. The CDR3 runs to 16 residues. Germline CDR1 and CDR2: MNHEY and SVGAGI. With 0 bases removed from V and 0 bases from J, the gap between germline ends came to 12 bases. The CDR3 protein is CASSYSRPATSYEQYF. The CDR3 DNA reads as TGTGCCAGCAGTTACTCGAGGCCAGCCACCTCCTACGAGCAGTACTTC.

The rearrangement uses TRBV7-3 and TRBJ1-1; D possibly corresponds to TRBD1 (6 bases). Germline V lookup: CDR1 SGHTA, CDR2 FQGTGA. With 5 bases removed from V and 4 bases from J, the gap between germline ends came to 14 bases. The CDR3 contains 14 residues. CDR3 nucleotide sequence: TGTGCCAGCAGCAATCAGGGGATCGGCACTGAAGCTTTCTTT. It yields the protein CASSNQGIGTEAFF.

This clone was seen only a few times. V gene TRBV29-1 combines with J gene TRBJ1-2, with D hard to call. CDR1 is SQVTM, CDR2 ANQGSEA, per germline. The length of the CDR3 is 13 residues. V was shortened by 4 bases and J by 3 bases, with 12 bases between the two germline ends. The chain's CDR3 is CSVVREADYGYTF. Written as DNA, the CDR3 is TGCAGCGTTGTGAGGGAGGCGGACTATGGCTACACCTTC.

V and J are TRBV28 and TRBJ2-7, with 8 bases aligning to TRBD1. The ends lost 3 bases at V and 4 bases at J; junction bases unmatched: 8. In germline, CDR1 is MDHEN, CDR2 SYDVKM. CDR3 length equals 15 residues. CDR3 in DNA: TGTGCCAGCAGTTTCCGGGGGACAGGCCGGTACGAGCAGTACTTC. The encoded protein is CASSFRGTGRYEQYF.

The V and J genes are TRBV5-1 and TRBJ1-2, with TRBD1 identical over 7 bases. CDR3 size: 15 residues. The J segment lost 8 bases and the V segment lost 4 bases, leaving 14 bases of the junction unmatched. CDR1 is SGHRS, CDR2 YFSETQ, per germline. The CDR3 reads CASSPGQVSSSGYTF. In DNA, the CDR3 is TGCGCCAGCAGCCCCGGACAGGTCTCCTCCTCAGGCTACACCTTC.

The rearrangement joins TRBV27 to TRBJ1-1, with no clear D. The CDR3 is 14 amino acids. Germline lookup yields CDR1 MNHEY and CDR2 SMNVEV (reference sequence). The V end lost 7 bases, the J end lost 6 bases, and 18 bases lay between the germline ends. For the CDR3, the DNA is TGTGCCAGCAACCTAGCGGTTGGGAGGTCTGAAGCTTTCTTT. It translates to CASNLAVGRSEAFF.

The chain carries TRBV6-6 and TRBJ2-7; D might be TRBD1 (6 bases). The CDR3 length is 13 residues. From germline, CDR1 is MNHNY and CDR2 SVGAGI (reference sequence). V was shortened by 2 bases and J by 2 bases, with 7 bases between the two germline ends. The DNA for the CDR3 is TGTGCCAGCAGTTACGGACAGACCTACGAGCAGTACTTC. Translation gives CASSYGQTYEQYF.

This chain connects TRBV7-2 to TRBJ2-6; TRBD1 matches 8 bases. Per the germline V gene, CDR1 is SGHTA and CDR2 is FQGNSA. The CDR3 spans 17 residues. Trimming at V came to 5 bases and at J to 0 bases, leaving 6 bases not matched to a gene. CDR3 DNA: TGTGCCAGCAGCAAGGGACAGGCGCACTCTGGGGCCAACGTCCTGACTTTC. This gives the protein CASSKGQAHSGANVLTF.

V gene TRBV6-5 combines with J gene TRBJ1-2; 7 bases line up with TRBD1. Germline CDR1 reads MNHEY; CDR2 reads SVGAGI. The J segment lost 8 bases and the V segment lost 6 bases, leaving 9 bases of the junction unmatched. The CDR3 is 13 residues long. In nucleotides, the CDR3 is TGTGCCAGCAGGCTACAGGGGCCCGACGGCTACACCTTC. The encoded protein is CASRLQGPDGYTF.

This sequence joins TRBV28 and TRBJ1-5, with D perhaps TRBD1 (6 bases). Germline assignment: CDR1 MDHEN and CDR2 SYDVKM. V was clipped by 4 bases and J by 9 bases, with 10 bases between them. This CDR3 spans 12 amino acids. CDR3 protein: CASSSQGRPQHF. CDR3 coding DNA: TGTGCCAGCAGTTCACAGGGTCGGCCCCAGCATTTT.

The rearrangement links TRBV19 to TRBJ2-1; perhaps TRBD2 as D (6 bases). Per the germline V gene, CDR1 is LNHDA and CDR2 is SQIVND (reference sequence). Trimming took 6 bases from V and 3 from J, leaving 12 bases between them. This CDR3 has 14 amino acids. CDR3 nucleotide sequence: TGTGCCAGTAGGGAGGGGAGAGGCTACAATGAGCAGTTCTTC. This codes for CASREGRGYNEQFF.

V gene TRBV5-5 combines with J gene TRBJ2-7, with 8 bases that match TRBD1. The CDR3 runs to 15 residues. Germline assignment: CDR1 SGHKS and CDR2 YYEKEE (reference sequence). Trimming took 0 bases from V and 8 from J; bases not matched to a gene: 10. CDR3 protein: CASSLEGDRLVKQYF. The CDR3, as DNA: TGTGCCAGCAGCTTGGAGGGGGACAGGTTGGTGAAGCAGTACTTC.

This chain links TRBV29-1 with TRBJ1-1, with a possible D match to TRBD1 (6 bases). The ends were cut back, 4 bases at V and 0 bases at J, with 12 bases in the middle. The CDR3 is made up of 14 amino acids. Germline V gene sequence: CDR1 SQVTM, CDR2 ANQGSEA. The CDR3 DNA reads TGCAGCGTTGTGGACAGTTCGATGAACACTGAAGCTTTCTTT. Its translation is CSVVDSSMNTEAFF.

The chain joins TRBV11-2 to TRBJ2-5; 8 nucleotides align to TRBD1. Germline assignment: CDR1 SGHAT and CDR2 FQNNGV. Trimming removed 5 bases from V and 1 base from J; junction bases left unmatched: 6. The CDR3 is 15 amino acids. The CDR3 bases are TGTGCCAGCAGCCCCCCAACAGGGGGCCAAGAGACCCAGTACTTC. Its translation is CASSPPTGGQETQYF.

The sample holds one count of this clone. The rearrangement uses TRBV6-5 and TRBJ1-1, with 7 bases fitting TRBD1. CDR1 and CDR2 from the germline V gene are MNHEY and SVGAGI. J gave up 7 bases and V 0 bases, and 5 bases lay outside the gene matches. The CDR3 has 14 residues. This CDR3 reads CASSYSTQGVEAFF. In nucleotides, the CDR3 is TGTGCCAGCAGTTACTCGACCCAGGGGGTTGAAGCTTTCTTT.

The chain employs TRBV1 and TRBJ2-7; the DNA was not compared with TRBD1, the D call given in the table. TRBV1 is shown as a pseudogene. The CDR3 consists of 12 residues. CDR3 DNA: TGCACCAGCAGCCAAGATCAGGGGATAGAAGTCTTC. Its protein is CTSSQDQGIEVF.

The rearrangement joins TRBV3-1 (or the pseudogene TRBV3-2) to TRBJ2-3; D possibly corresponds to TRBD1 (5 bases). The V gene's germline CDR1 is LGHDT and CDR2 YNNKEL (reference sequence). V lost 4 bases to trimming and J lost 2 bases, with 13 bases between them. The CDR3 loop spans 15 amino acids. The DNA of the CDR3 is TGTGCCAGCAGCCGTCTAGGGGTGGCCACAGATACGCAGTATTTT. This gives the protein CASSRLGVATDTQYF.

The J gene is TRBJ2-7, the V gene TRBV28; 11 nucleotides match TRBD1. The CDR3 is made up of 15 amino acids. Germline CDR1 reads MDHEN; CDR2 reads SYDVKM. V lost 5 bases and J lost 7; bases outside the gene matches: 10. CDR3 protein: CASSLPGQGAGEQYF. The CDR3 coding sequence is TGTGCCAGCAGTCTTCCTGGACAGGGGGCGGGTGAGCAGTACTTC.

This sequence joins TRBV30 and TRBJ1-2; 10 bases map to TRBD1. V lost 4 bases to trimming and J lost 3 bases; unmatched junction nucleotides: 8. CDR1 GTSNPN and CDR2 SVGIG come from the germline V gene (reference sequence). The CDR3 has 15 residues. For the CDR3, the DNA is TGTGCCTGGACCGGAAGGACAGGGGGTGACTATGGCTACACCTTC. Translation: CAWTGRTGGDYGYTF.